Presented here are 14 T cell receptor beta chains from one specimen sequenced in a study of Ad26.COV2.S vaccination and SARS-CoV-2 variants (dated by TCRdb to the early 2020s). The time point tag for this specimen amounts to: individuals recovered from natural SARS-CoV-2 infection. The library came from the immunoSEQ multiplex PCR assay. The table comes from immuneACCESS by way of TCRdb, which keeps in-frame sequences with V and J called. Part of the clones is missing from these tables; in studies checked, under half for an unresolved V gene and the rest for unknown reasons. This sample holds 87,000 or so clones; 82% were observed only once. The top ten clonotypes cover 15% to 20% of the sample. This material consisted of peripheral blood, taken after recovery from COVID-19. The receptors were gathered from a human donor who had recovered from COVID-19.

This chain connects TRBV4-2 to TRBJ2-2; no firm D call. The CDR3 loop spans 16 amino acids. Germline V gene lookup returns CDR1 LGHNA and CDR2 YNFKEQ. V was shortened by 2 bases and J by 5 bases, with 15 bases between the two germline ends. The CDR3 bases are TGTGCCAGCAGCCAACCGACTGAGTTTAGGACCGGGGAGCTGTTTTTT. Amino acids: CASSQPTEFRTGELFF.

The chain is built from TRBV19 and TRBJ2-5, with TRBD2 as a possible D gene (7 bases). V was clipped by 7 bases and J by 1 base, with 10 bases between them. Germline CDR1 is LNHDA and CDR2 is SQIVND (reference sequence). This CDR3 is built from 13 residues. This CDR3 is CASIGGPQETQYF. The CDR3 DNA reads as TGTGCCAGTATCGGGGGGCCCCAAGAGACCCAGTACTTC. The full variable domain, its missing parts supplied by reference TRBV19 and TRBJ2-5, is DGGITQSPKYLFRKEGQNVTLSCEQNLNHDAMYWYRQDPGQGLRLIYYSQIVNDFQKGDIAEGYSVSREKKESFPLTVTSAQKNPTAFYLCASIGGPQETQYFGPGTRLLVL.

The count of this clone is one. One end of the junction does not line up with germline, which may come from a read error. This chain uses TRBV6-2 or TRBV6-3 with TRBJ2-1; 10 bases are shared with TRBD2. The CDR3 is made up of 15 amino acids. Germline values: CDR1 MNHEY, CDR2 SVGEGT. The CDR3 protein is CASSFASGRVPPLVF. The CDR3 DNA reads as TGTGCCAGCAGTTTTGCGAGCGGGAGGGTCCCCCCTCTTGTCTTC.

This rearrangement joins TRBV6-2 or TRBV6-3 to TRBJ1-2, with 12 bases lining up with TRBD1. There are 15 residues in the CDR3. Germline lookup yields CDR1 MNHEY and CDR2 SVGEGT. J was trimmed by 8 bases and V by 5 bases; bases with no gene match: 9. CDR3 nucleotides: TGTGCCAGCAGTACTCGGGACAGGGGGCAGGAGGGCTACACCTTC. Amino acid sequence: CASSTRDRGQEGYTF.

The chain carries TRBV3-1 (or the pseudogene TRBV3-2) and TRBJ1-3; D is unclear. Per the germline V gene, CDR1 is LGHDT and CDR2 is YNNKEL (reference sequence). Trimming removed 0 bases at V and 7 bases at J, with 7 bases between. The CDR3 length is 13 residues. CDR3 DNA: TGTGCCAGCAGCCAAGATCTGTCTAACACCATATATTTT. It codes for CASSQDLSNTIYF.

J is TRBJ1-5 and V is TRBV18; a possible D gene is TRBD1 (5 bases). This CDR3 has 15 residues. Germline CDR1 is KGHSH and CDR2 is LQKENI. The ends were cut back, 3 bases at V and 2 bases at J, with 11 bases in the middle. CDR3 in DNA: TGTGCCAGCTCACCGGCGGGAGGGGGCAATCAGCCCCAGCATTTT. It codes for CASSPAGGGNQPQHF.

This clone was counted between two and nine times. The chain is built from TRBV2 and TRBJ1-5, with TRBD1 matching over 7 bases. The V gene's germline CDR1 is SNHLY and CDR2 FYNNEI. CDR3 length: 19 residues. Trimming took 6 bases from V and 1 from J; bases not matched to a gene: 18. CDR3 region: CASRGALSTGKGSNQPQHF. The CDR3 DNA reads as TGTGCCAGCAGGGGGGCCCTGTCGACAGGGAAAGGCAGCAATCAGCCCCAGCATTTT.

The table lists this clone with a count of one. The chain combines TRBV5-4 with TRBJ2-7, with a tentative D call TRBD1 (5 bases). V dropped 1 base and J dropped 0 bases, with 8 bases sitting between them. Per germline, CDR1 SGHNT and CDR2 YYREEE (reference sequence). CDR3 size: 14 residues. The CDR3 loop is CASSLSRASYEQYF. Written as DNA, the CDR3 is TGTGCCAGCAGCTTGTCCAGGGCCTCCTACGAGCAGTACTTC.

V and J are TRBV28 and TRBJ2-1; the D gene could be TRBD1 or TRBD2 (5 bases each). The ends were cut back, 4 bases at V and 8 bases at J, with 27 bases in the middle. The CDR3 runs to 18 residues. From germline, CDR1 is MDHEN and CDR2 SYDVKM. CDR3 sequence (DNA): TGTGCCAGCAGTTCCGCCGGTGGCCGGGGCACTTCCACAGATGAGCAGTTCTTC. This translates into CASSSAGGRGTSTDEQFF. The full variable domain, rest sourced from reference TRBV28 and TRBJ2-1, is DVKVTQSSRYLVKRTGEKVFLECVQDMDHENMFWYRQDPGLGLRLIYFSYDVKMKEKGDIPEGYSVSREKKERFSLILESASTNQTSMYLCASSSAGGRGTSTDEQFFGPGTRLTVL.

CDR3 loop: CATSSNPGTVVNTGELFF. The CDR3 DNA is TGTGCCACCAGCAGCAATCCCGGGACCGTCGTTAACACCGGGGAGCTGTTTTTT. V is TRBV15 and J is TRBJ2-2, with D perhaps given as TRBD1 or TRBD2 (5 bases each). V gave up 3 bases and J gave up 2 bases, with 19 bases separating them. This CDR3 comprises 18 residues. CDR1 is LNHNV and CDR2 is YYDKDF in the germline V gene (reference sequence).

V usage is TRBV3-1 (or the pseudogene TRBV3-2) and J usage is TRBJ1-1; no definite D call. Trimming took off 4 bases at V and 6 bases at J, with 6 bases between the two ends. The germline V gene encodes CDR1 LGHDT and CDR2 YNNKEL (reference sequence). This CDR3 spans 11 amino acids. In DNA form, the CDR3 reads TGTGCCAGCAGCCGTGGGCCTGAAGCTTTCTTT. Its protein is CASSRGPEAFF.

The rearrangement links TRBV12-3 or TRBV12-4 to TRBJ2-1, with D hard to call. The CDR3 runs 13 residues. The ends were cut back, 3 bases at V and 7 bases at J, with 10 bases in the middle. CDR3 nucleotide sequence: TGTGCCAGCAGTTTGAGGTGGCCGAATGAGCAGTTCTTC. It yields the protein CASSLRWPNEQFF.

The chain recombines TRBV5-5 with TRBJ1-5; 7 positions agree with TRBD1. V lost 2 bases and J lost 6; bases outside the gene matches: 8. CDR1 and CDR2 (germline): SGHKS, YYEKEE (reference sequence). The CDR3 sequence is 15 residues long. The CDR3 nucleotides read TGTGCCAGCAGCTTTAACAGGGGCGGAGGTCAGCCCCAGCATTTT. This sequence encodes CASSFNRGGGQPQHF.

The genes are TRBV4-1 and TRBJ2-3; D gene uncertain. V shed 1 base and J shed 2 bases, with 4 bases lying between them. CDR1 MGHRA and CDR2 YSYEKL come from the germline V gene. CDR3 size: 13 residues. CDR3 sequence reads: CASSQVDTDTQYF. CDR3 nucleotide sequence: TGCGCCAGCAGCCAAGTCGACACAGATACGCAGTATTTT.